This TCR beta chain was identified in a study of chronic HIV infection and antiretroviral therapy. This clonotype was picked up many times. CDR1 and CDR2 (germline): SGHTA, FQGNSA. V was cut by 0 bases and J by 0 bases, with 8 bases left in between. CDR3 length: 15 residues. MiXCR, applied by TCRdb to the 5' RACE reads, yields one record per CDR3 protein. The data show about 38,000 distinct CDR3 sequences, 7% to 10% seen once. The sequence came from an adult who had HIV and had not received antiretroviral therapy, or was an uninfected healthy control (not recorded which). The sequencing input was peripheral blood. The chain combines TRBV7-2 with TRBJ1-1; TRBD1 might be the D (5 bases). CDR3 nucleotide sequence: TGTGCCAGCAGCTTAGCGGGGGGATTGAACACTGAAGCTTTCTTT. It encodes CASSLAGGLNTEAFF.